The sequence of this TCR beta chain was determined in a study of early T cells in non-severe SARS-CoV-2 infection. Germline lookup yields CDR1 MNHEY and CDR2 SVGAGI. The CDR3 has 14 amino acids. TCRdb re-called the 5' RACE reads with MiXCR, one entry per CDR3 protein. The sample consists of about 50,000 distinct CDR3 sequences, under 7.5% of them appearing once. In regard to this clonotype: A read error may produce the germline difference seen at one junction end.

Source: whole blood, taken at baseline. V is TRBV6-5 and J is TRBJ2-7, with D tentatively TRBD1 or TRBD2 (5 bases each). The sequence was collected from an adult who was a healthcare worker with PCR-confirmed SARS-CoV-2 infection or an uninfected control (not recorded which). The CDR3 DNA is TGTGCCAGCAGTTCACCGGGACGAACCTACAAGCAGTACTTC. Translating it yields CASSSPGRTYKQYF.